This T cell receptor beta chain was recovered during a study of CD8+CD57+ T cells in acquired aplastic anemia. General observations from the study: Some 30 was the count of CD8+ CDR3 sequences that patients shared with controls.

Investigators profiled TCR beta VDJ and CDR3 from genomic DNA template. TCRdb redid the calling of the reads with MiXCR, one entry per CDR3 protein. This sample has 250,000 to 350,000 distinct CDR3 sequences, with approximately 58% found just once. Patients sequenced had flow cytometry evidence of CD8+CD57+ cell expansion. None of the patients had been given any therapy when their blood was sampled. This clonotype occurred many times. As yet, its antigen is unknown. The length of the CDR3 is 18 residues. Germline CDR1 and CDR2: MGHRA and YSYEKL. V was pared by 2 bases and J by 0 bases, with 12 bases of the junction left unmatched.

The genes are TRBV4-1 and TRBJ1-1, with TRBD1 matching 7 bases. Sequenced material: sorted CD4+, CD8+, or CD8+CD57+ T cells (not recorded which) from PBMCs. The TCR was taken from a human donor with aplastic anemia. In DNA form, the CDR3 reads TGCGCCAGCAGCCAACCATTCACAGGGGTTGGAATGAACACTGAAGCTTTCTTT. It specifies CASSQPFTGVGMNTEAFF.